The rows below give T cell receptor beta chains drawn from one sample of a study of T cell responses to AZD1222 COVID-19 vaccine. The repertoire was sequenced with immunoSEQ multiplex PCR; TCRdb's copy has only in-frame clones and lacks some. The data contain around 100,000 clones, over 75% of them singletons. Sequencing used peripheral blood, obtained on day 0 of AZD1222 vaccination. The receptors come from an adult in good health. The CDR3 runs from the conserved cysteine through the conserved F or W. Each record gives: J gene, V gene, D gene, clone size, CDR3 protein, CDR3 DNA. The D gene is left open where the match is weak. The listing skips clone size in some rows; elsewhere it reads once, few, many or a size class.

j_call: TRBJ1-3
v_call: TRBV12-3/TRBV12-4
d_call: NA
clone_size: NA
cdr3_aa: CASSLDRGNTIYF
cdr3_nt: TGTGCCAGCAGTTTGGACAGAGGAAACACCATATATTTT

j_call: TRBJ1-5
v_call: TRBV4-3
d_call: TRBD1
clone_size: NA
cdr3_aa: CASSQDLGTGEQPQHF
cdr3_nt: TGCGCCAGCAGCCAAGATCTTGGGACAGGAGAACAGCCCCAGCATTTT

j_call: TRBJ2-7
v_call: TRBV5-6
d_call: NA
clone_size: NA
cdr3_aa: CASSLGRLTYEQYF
cdr3_nt: TGTGCCAGCAGCTTGGGTCGGCTGACCTACGAGCAGTACTTC

j_call: TRBJ1-2
v_call: TRBV6-5
d_call: NA
clone_size: NA
cdr3_aa: CASGTGGGLSYGYTF
cdr3_nt: TGTGCCAGCGGAACCGGGGGGGGGCTTAGTTATGGCTACACCTTC

j_call: TRBJ2-7
v_call: TRBV9
d_call: TRBD1
clone_size: NA
cdr3_aa: CASSRSETGDEQYF
cdr3_nt: TGTGCCAGCAGCCGAAGTGAGACAGGGGACGAGCAGTACTTC

j_call: TRBJ2-1
v_call: TRBV7-9
d_call: TRBD1
clone_size: NA
cdr3_aa: CASNYDRGVNEQFF
cdr3_nt: TGTGCCAGCAACTACGACAGGGGAGTCAATGAGCAGTTCTTC

j_call: TRBJ1-5
v_call: TRBV5-1
d_call: NA
clone_size: NA
cdr3_aa: CASSLVSGLNQPQHF
cdr3_nt: TGCGCCAGCAGCTTGGTAAGCGGGCTCAATCAGCCCCAGCATTTT

j_call: TRBJ2-3
v_call: TRBV9
d_call: NA
clone_size: NA
cdr3_aa: CASSPLGAPDTQYF
cdr3_nt: TGTGCCAGCAGCCCTCTCGGAGCCCCAGATACGCAGTATTTT

j_call: TRBJ1-4
v_call: TRBV11-2
d_call: NA
clone_size: NA
cdr3_aa: CASSLGSNEKLFF
cdr3_nt: TGTGCCAGCAGCTTGGGAAGTAATGAAAAACTGTTTTTT

j_call: TRBJ2-4
v_call: TRBV7-9
d_call: NA
clone_size: NA
cdr3_aa: CASSFPPASGKGNIQYF
cdr3_nt: TGTGCCAGCAGCTTCCCCCCGGCCAGCGGTAAGGGGAACATTCAGTACTTC

j_call: TRBJ1-2
v_call: TRBV28
d_call: NA
clone_size: NA
cdr3_aa: CASSLSAGSYGYTF
cdr3_nt: TGTGCCAGCAGTTTATCGGCAGGGTCCTATGGCTACACCTTC

j_call: TRBJ1-1
v_call: TRBV13
d_call: NA
clone_size: once
cdr3_aa: CASSPRGMAEAFF
cdr3_nt: TGTGCCAGCAGCCCGCGGGGGATGGCTGAAGCTTTCTTT

j_call: TRBJ2-7
v_call: TRBV11-2
d_call: NA
clone_size: NA
cdr3_aa: CASSLEYGDEQYF
cdr3_nt: TGTGCCAGCAGCTTAGAGTACGGGGATGAGCAGTACTTC

j_call: TRBJ2-7
v_call: TRBV6-6
d_call: NA
clone_size: NA
cdr3_aa: CASSGTSSSYEQYF
cdr3_nt: TGTGCCAGCAGTGGGACGTCCTCCTCCTACGAGCAGTACTTC

j_call: TRBJ1-5
v_call: TRBV27
d_call: NA
clone_size: NA
cdr3_aa: CASSFRSPAKGNSNQPQHF
cdr3_nt: TGTGCCAGCAGTTTTCGGTCTCCCGCGAAAGGAAATAGCAATCAGCCCCAGCATTTT

j_call: TRBJ2-7
v_call: TRBV4-2
d_call: TRBD2
clone_size: NA
cdr3_aa: CASSHGGNEQYF
cdr3_nt: TGTGCCAGCAGCCACGGGGGGAACGAGCAGTACTTC

j_call: TRBJ2-5
v_call: TRBV7-2
d_call: TRBD2
clone_size: NA
cdr3_aa: CASSPTSGGKETQYF
cdr3_nt: TGTGCCAGCAGCCCCACTAGCGGGGGGAAAGAGACCCAGTACTTC

j_call: TRBJ1-6
v_call: TRBV18
d_call: NA
clone_size: NA
cdr3_aa: CASSPPGRGYNSPLHF
cdr3_nt: TGTGCCAGCTCACCACCGGGCAGGGGCTATAATTCACCCCTCCACTTT

j_call: TRBJ1-2
v_call: TRBV5-4
d_call: TRBD1
clone_size: once
cdr3_aa: CASSTDRGKAIVYGYTF
cdr3_nt: TGTGCCAGCAGCACCGACAGGGGCAAAGCAATTGTGTATGGCTACACCTTC

j_call: TRBJ1-1
v_call: TRBV7-9
d_call: TRBD1
clone_size: NA
cdr3_aa: CASSAGQGNTEAFF
cdr3_nt: TGTGCCAGCAGCGCGGGACAGGGGAACACTGAAGCTTTCTTT

j_call: TRBJ1-5
v_call: TRBV6-2/TRBV6-3
d_call: TRBD1
clone_size: NA
cdr3_aa: CASSAGQAGTQPQHF
cdr3_nt: TGTGCCAGCAGTGCAGGACAGGCTGGAACTCAGCCCCAGCATTTT

j_call: TRBJ1-5
v_call: TRBV6-2/TRBV6-3
d_call: NA
clone_size: NA
cdr3_aa: CASSRNRESNQPQHF
cdr3_nt: TGTGCCAGCAGCCGAAACAGGGAAAGCAATCAGCCCCAGCATTTT

j_call: TRBJ2-7
v_call: TRBV5-1
d_call: TRBD2
clone_size: NA
cdr3_aa: CATRSGVTYEQYF
cdr3_nt: TGCGCCACAAGAAGCGGGGTGACCTACGAGCAGTACTTC

j_call: TRBJ1-3
v_call: TRBV6-5
d_call: TRBD1
clone_size: NA
cdr3_aa: CASSLGTGGNTIYF
cdr3_nt: TGTGCCAGCAGCCTAGGGACAGGGGGAAACACCATATATTTT

j_call: TRBJ1-2
v_call: TRBV5-6
d_call: NA
clone_size: NA
cdr3_aa: CASSSTGLNYGYTF
cdr3_nt: TGTGCCAGCAGCTCCACAGGGCTTAACTATGGCTACACCTTC

j_call: TRBJ1-2
v_call: TRBV3-1/TRBV3-2
d_call: NA
clone_size: few
cdr3_aa: CASSQDQAVMTYGYTF
cdr3_nt: TGTGCCAGCAGCCAAGATCAGGCAGTAATGACCTATGGCTACACCTTC

j_call: TRBJ2-5
v_call: TRBV5-1
d_call: TRBD2
clone_size: NA
cdr3_aa: CASSIGTSGGYETQYF
cdr3_nt: TGCGCCAGCAGCATAGGGACTAGCGGGGGGTACGAGACCCAGTACTTC

j_call: TRBJ2-3
v_call: TRBV7-2
d_call: NA
clone_size: once
cdr3_aa: CASSLNPGASTDTQYF
cdr3_nt: TGTGCCAGCAGCTTAAATCCGGGGGCGAGCACAGATACGCAGTATTTT

j_call: TRBJ2-1
v_call: TRBV11-2
d_call: NA
clone_size: NA
cdr3_aa: CASSPPSGGQYNEQFF
cdr3_nt: TGTGCCAGCAGCCCACCATCTGGGGGACAATACAATGAGCAGTTCTTC

j_call: TRBJ2-2
v_call: TRBV24-1
d_call: NA
clone_size: NA
cdr3_aa: CATSDFGRPNTGELFF
cdr3_nt: TGTGCCACCAGTGATTTCGGCAGGCCGAACACCGGGGAGCTGTTTTTT

j_call: TRBJ2-4
v_call: TRBV5-6
d_call: NA
clone_size: NA
cdr3_aa: CASSLVQENIQYF
cdr3_nt: TGTGCCAGCAGCTTGGTTCAGGAAAACATTCAGTACTTC

j_call: TRBJ2-5
v_call: TRBV5-4
d_call: TRBD2
clone_size: NA
cdr3_aa: CASSLMASGRETQYF
cdr3_nt: TGTGCCAGCAGCTTGATGGCTAGCGGGAGGGAGACCCAGTACTTC

j_call: TRBJ1-5
v_call: TRBV6-7
d_call: NA
clone_size: NA
cdr3_aa: CASSYGGRSNQPQHF
cdr3_nt: TGTGCCAGCAGTTATGGTGGCAGGAGCAATCAGCCCCAGCATTTT

j_call: TRBJ1-5
v_call: TRBV3-1/TRBV3-2
d_call: TRBD1
clone_size: NA
cdr3_aa: CASSHTSTGGHQPQHF
cdr3_nt: TGTGCCAGCAGCCACACTTCGACAGGGGGCCATCAGCCCCAGCATTTT

j_call: TRBJ1-1
v_call: TRBV21-1
d_call: NA
clone_size: NA
cdr3_aa: CASRGDTEAFF
cdr3_nt: TGTGCCTCCCGAGGGGACACTGAAGCTTTCTTT